These T cell receptor beta chains were read from a single sample in a study of T cells in Graves' hyperthyroidism and ophthalmopathy. A single record per CDR3 protein comes from TCRdb applying MiXCR to the multiplex PCR reads. The sample carries around 420,000 distinct CDR3 sequences, 15% to 18% recorded once. The sequenced sample consisted of blood. The receptor set was obtained from a young woman with Graves' hyperthyroidism. CDR3s include the opening cysteine and the closing phenylalanine or tryptophan. The D gene is left open where the match is weak. Clone size is given for some rows only: seen once, a few or many times, or a class if the clone is expanded.

J gene,clone size,V gene,D gene,CDR3 length,CDR3 DNA,CDR3 protein
TRBJ2-1,NA,TRBV5-6,TRBD2,14,TGTGCCAGCAGCTTGCGGGGGGGCATTATTGAGCAGTTCTTC,CASSLRGGIIEQFF
TRBJ1-2,many,TRBV20-1,NA,17,TGCAGTGCTAGAGATAGGGTGAACCCGAGACCTAACTATGGCTACACCTTC,CSARDRVNPRPNYGYTF
TRBJ2-5,many,TRBV12-3/TRBV12-4,TRBD2,14,TGTGCCAGCAGTTCGAGCGGGGGGGCAGAGACCCAGTACTTC,CASSSSGGAETQYF
TRBJ1-2,many,TRBV6-1,TRBD1,14,TGTGCCAGCGGTTTGGGACAGCATGGGTATGGCTACACCTTC,CASGLGQHGYGYTF
TRBJ2-2,NA,TRBV18,NA,16,TGTGCCAGCTCACCACTTGGGACCCCTAACACCGGGGAGCTGTTTTTT,CASSPLGTPNTGELFF
TRBJ2-3,many,TRBV20-1,TRBD2,14,TGCAGTGCAGGACTAGCGGGGGGCGCAGATACGCAGTATTTT,CSAGLAGGADTQYF
TRBJ1-1,many,TRBV18,TRBD1,16,TGTGCCAGCTCACCACCAATGACAGGGGTCTTCCCTGAAGCTTTCTTT,CASSPPMTGVFPEAFF
TRBJ1-2,once,TRBV29-1,NA,14,TGCAGCGTTGCCCATTTAGGGGTTAACTATGGCTACACCTTC,CSVAHLGVNYGYTF
TRBJ2-2,few,TRBV28,NA,16,TGTGCCAGCAGTAGGACTCGGGTGATGTCGACCGGGGAGCTGTTTTTT,CASSRTRVMSTGELFF
TRBJ2-1,many,TRBV18,NA,13,TGTGCCAGCTCACCACACATAGAGGATGAGCAGTTCTTC,CASSPHIEDEQFF
TRBJ1-2,many,TRBV10-3,NA,13,TGTGCCATCAAAGCCATCAGTATCTATGGCTACACCTTC,CAIKAISIYGYTF
TRBJ2-1,NA,TRBV12-3/TRBV12-4,TRBD2,13,TGTGCCAGCAGTTTCTCCAGGGAGGGGGAGCAGTTCTTC,CASSFSREGEQFF
TRBJ1-2,many,TRBV5-8,NA,14,TGTGCCAGCAGCCATCAGGACGGATTTTATGGCTACACCTTC,CASSHQDGFYGYTF
TRBJ2-2,many,TRBV11-2,TRBD1,16,TGTGCCAGCAGCCCTGGGACAGGTTTAATCACCGGGGAGCTGTTTTTT,CASSPGTGLITGELFF
TRBJ1-4,many,TRBV12-3/TRBV12-4,TRBD1,19,TGTGCCAGCAGTTTCAATGGGAGAAGGGGGCTTTTGACTAATGAAAAACTGTTTTTT,CASSFNGRRGLLTNEKLFF
TRBJ1-1,many,TRBV28,NA,11,TGTGCCAGCAGTTTATGGGGGCAAGCTTTCTTT,CASSLWGQAFF
TRBJ2-7,many,TRBV28,NA,12,TGTGCCAGCAGTTTAGGGGTTTACAAGCAGTACTTC,CASSLGVYKQYF
TRBJ1-2,many,TRBV15,TRBD1,13,TGTGCCACCAGCAGACCGGGACAGGGCGGCTACACCTTC,CATSRPGQGGYTF
TRBJ2-3,many,TRBV20-1,NA,17,TGCAGTGCGGGTCCAGGAAAGTTCGGAGGGGCGGCAGATACGCAGTATTTT,CSAGPGKFGGAADTQYF
TRBJ1-5,many,TRBV6-6,NA,15,TGTGCCAGCAGTTACGGGCAGGGGTGGGGTCAGCCCCAGCATTTT,CASSYGQGWGQPQHF
TRBJ1-1,many,TRBV5-5,NA,15,TGTGCCAGCAGCTTATTAAGGGGGACAAAGGGGGAAGCTTTCTTT,CASSLLRGTKGEAFF
TRBJ2-3,many,TRBV7-3,TRBD1,15,TGTGCCAGCAGAGAGACAGGGGTGAGCGCAGATACGCAGTATTTT,CASRETGVSADTQYF
TRBJ1-3,few,TRBV10-3,NA,14,TGTGCCGTACTCCTACTCGGCTCTGGAAACACCATATATTTT,CAVLLLGSGNTIYF
TRBJ2-2,NA,TRBV28,TRBD1,14,TGTGCCAGCATCCAGGACAGGGACACCGGGGAGCTGTTTTTT,CASIQDRDTGELFF
TRBJ1-3,NA,TRBV18,NA,17,TGTGCCAGCTCACCGTTTCCTCCGAGACAGTACAGGAACACCATATATTTT,CASSPFPPRQYRNTIYF
TRBJ2-1,many,TRBV15,NA,13,TGTGCCACCCAAGGGGCGGGGTACAATGAGCAGTTCTTC,CATQGAGYNEQFF
TRBJ1-1,NA,TRBV7-9,NA,15,TGTGCCAGCAGCGGACGATTGACAGCCAATCTTGAATCTTTCTTT,CASSGRLTANLESFF
TRBJ1-1,many,TRBV5-1,NA,16,TGCGCCAGCAGCCCGTACCCACGATCCCTTAACACTGAAGCTTTCTTT,CASSPYPRSLNTEAFF
TRBJ2-3,many,TRBV28,TRBD2,15,TGTGCCAGCAGTTTAGGGTCTAGCGGGAAGAATACGCAGTATTTT,CASSLGSSGKNTQYF
TRBJ2-7,NA,TRBV2,TRBD2,18,TGTGCCACGGGGACGGGACTAGTGGGAGAAAGATTCTCTCACGAGCAGTACTTC,CATGTGLVGERFSHEQYF
TRBJ2-1,NA,TRBV29-1,NA,15,TGCAGCGTTGAAGAGCGGGGACTCCTATACAATGAGCAGTTCTTC,CSVEERGLLYNEQFF